This TCR beta chain stems from a study of blood T cell repertoires in COVID-19 (dated by TCRdb to the early 2020s). About the study as a whole: Collaborator samples came from the United States, Italy and Spain and covered acute and convalescent phases of COVID-19. The material from the prospective study consisted of cDNA or gDNA derived from T cells, B-cell-depleted T cells, or PBMCs. The dataset comprised deeply sampled blood TCRbeta repertoires from subjects exposed to, actively infected with, or recovered from COVID-19. A freely available public database, intended as a resource for researchers studying the immune response to SARS-CoV-2, is where the repertoires were released. The samples were drawn from the first 160 participants of the ongoing ImmuneRACE study and from under 1,500 subjects provided by 6 global collaborators. Sample metadata almost always included a de-identified subject ID, COVID-19 status, age in years and sex. Where available, HLA class I and class II types were obtained from metadata supplied by the sample provider rather than from assay-based typing.

Overall results and qualifications from the work: The amount of clinical and demographic metadata varied by source and participant and was provided uncurated.

To note about this clone: What antigen it recognizes has not been identified. No clone much larger than this one lies a single base away; base qualities are absent.

The immunoSEQ Assay, a bias-controlled multiplex PCR, was used to amplify TCRbeta CDR3 regions from genomic DNA. Concerning the study's data processing: Nucleated cell counts per sample were estimated from amplification of reference gene primers within the assay. To quantify the absolute abundance of each unique TCRbeta CDR3 rearrangement, sequence reads were collapsed and filtered. Productive Simpson clonality was computed per sample as the square root of Simpson's diversity index over productive rearrangements. Entries here come from immuneACCESS through TCRdb and include only in-frame sequences with V and J called. Some clones fail to appear in such tables; in the studies checked, an unresolved V gene covers under half of the shortfall, and the cause of the remainder is unknown. From that table come the V and J calls and clone size; the DNA was used to work out D and trimming. The sample data list about 230,000 clones, and 81% of these were observed just once. The ten largest account for roughly 7.9% of the sample.

The CDR1 and CDR2 encoded by the germline V gene are MNHEY and SVGAGI. V lost 8 bases and J lost 8 bases, and the count of bases not matched to a germline gene is 11. From the cysteine through the phenylalanine, the CDR3 covers 15 amino acids. Just CDR3 DNA is preserved here, 45 bases in frame from base 1. Collaborating institutions collected whole blood in K2EDTA tubes following their own protocols. Collaborator samples were shipped for TCRbeta analysis as frozen whole blood, isolated PBMCs, or DNA extracted from either sample type. Sequencing was carried out using peripheral blood. This TCR came from a woman older than 75 with acute or convalescent COVID-19. Rearrangement joined TRBV6-5 to TRBJ1-6; the junction holds 8 bases that match TRBD1. The DNA sequence reads TGTGCCAGCCCAGGTGTTGGACAGGGCTATTCACCCCTCCACTTT. This gives the protein CASPGVGQGYSPLHF.